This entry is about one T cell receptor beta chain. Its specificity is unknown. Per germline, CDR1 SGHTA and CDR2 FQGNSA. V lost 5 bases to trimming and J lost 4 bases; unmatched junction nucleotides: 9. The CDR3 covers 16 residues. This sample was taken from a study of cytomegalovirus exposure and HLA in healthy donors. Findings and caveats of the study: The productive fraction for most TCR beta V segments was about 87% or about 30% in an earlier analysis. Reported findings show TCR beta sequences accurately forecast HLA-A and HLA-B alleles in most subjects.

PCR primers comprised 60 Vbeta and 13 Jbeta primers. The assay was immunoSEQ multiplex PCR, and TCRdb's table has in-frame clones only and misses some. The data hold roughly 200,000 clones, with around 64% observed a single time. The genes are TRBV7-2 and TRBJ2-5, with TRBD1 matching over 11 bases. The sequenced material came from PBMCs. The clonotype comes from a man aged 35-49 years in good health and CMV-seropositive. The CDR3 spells CASSPSGTGGLETQYF. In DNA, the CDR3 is TGTGCCAGCAGCCCATCCGGGACAGGGGGATTAGAGACCCAGTACTTC.